Here is one T cell receptor beta chain with its context. The same CDR3 can be traced to other DNA sequences in this sample. This table comes from immunoSEQ multiplex PCR, and its TCRdb copy is limited to in-frame clones, with some not included. The sample contains around 2,000,000 clones, 85% to 95% of which appear only once. CDR3 size: 14 residues. Germline CDR1 is SNHLY and CDR2 is FYNNEI. V was pared by 3 bases and J by 3 bases, with 9 bases between. The data belong to a study of shared clonotypes between healthy human individuals. It was CD45RO-negative cells, positively selected for CCR7, that made up naive CD8 cells, with terminally differentiated effector memory CD45RA+ cells excluded.

The rearrangement links TRBV2 to TRBJ1-5; D gene unclear. The source of this sequence is a man aged 18 to 29 in good health. Some clones in this sample may be carry-over from other donors' samples. The specimen was naive CD8+ T cells from PBMCs. The CDR3 DNA follows: TGTGCCAGCAGTGAGTCTGGGAACAATCAGCCCCAGCATTTT. Encoded protein: CASSESGNNQPQHF.